The clone carrying this T cell receptor (beta chain) was counted ten times or more. Diagnosis relied on clinical symptoms, serum thyroxine and TRAb, thyroid ultrasound and orbital computed tomography. These data belong to a study of T cells in Graves' hyperthyroidism and ophthalmopathy. Deletions cut 5 bases from V and 5 bases from J, with 12 bases between. This CDR3 contains 14 residues. Germline CDR1 is SEHNR and CDR2 is FQNEAQ (reference sequence). Amplification yielded TCR beta CDR3 regions, with RNA transcripts as the source. The HTBI primer set served for first-round RT-PCR of the TCR CDR3. One entry per CDR3 protein, called by TCRdb with MiXCR from the multiplex PCR reads. The data contain more than 550,000 distinct CDR3 sequences, about 45% of them singletons.

The V gene is TRBV7-9, the J gene TRBJ1-4; no clear D gene. This clonotype originated in an adult man with Graves' disease, either hyperthyroidism or ophthalmopathy (not recorded which). The specimen sequenced was peripheral blood or thyroid tissue (not recorded which). The CDR3 loop is CASSEPGPNEKLFF. The CDR3 region has the DNA TGTGCCAGCAGCGAACCGGGTCCGAATGAAAAACTGTTTTTT. Complete variable domain (other parts from reference TRBV7-9 and TRBJ1-4): DTGVSQNPRHKITKRGQNVTFRCDPISEHNRLYWYRQTLGQGPEFLTYFQNEAQLEKSRLLSDRFSAERPKGSFSTLEIQRTEQGDSAMYLCASSEPGPNEKLFFGSGTQLSVL.